The clone carrying this T cell receptor (beta chain) is a singleton in its sample. The source of the sample is a study of T cells in Graves' hyperthyroidism and ophthalmopathy. Orbital computed tomography and thyroid ultrasound, together with serum TRAb and thyroxine and clinical symptoms, were used for diagnoses. RNA transcripts served as the template for amplifying TCR beta CDR3 regions. First-round RT-PCR of the TCR CDR3 relied on the HTBI primer set. In TCRdb, the multiplex PCR reads were re-called with MiXCR into one record per CDR3 protein. The table includes approximately 700,000 distinct CDR3 sequences, 45% detected once. Germline-derived CDR1 and CDR2 are SGHRS and YFSETQ. The V gene end was trimmed by 1 base and the J gene end by 6 bases; junction bases not matched to a gene: 3. This CDR3 is 15 amino acids long.

The sequencing sample was made of peripheral blood or thyroid tissue (not recorded which). The chain recombines TRBV5-1 with TRBJ1-5, with 11 bases matching TRBD1. The clonotype originates from an adult man with Graves' disease, either hyperthyroidism or ophthalmopathy (not recorded which). CDR3 sequence reads: CASSLWGTGGQPQHF. The CDR3 DNA is TGCGCCAGCAGCTTGTGGGGGACAGGGGGTCAGCCCCAGCATTTT. The full variable domain, with the rest looked up from reference TRBV5-1 and TRBJ1-5, is KAGVTQTPRYLIKTRGQQVTLSCSPISGHRSVSWYQQTPGQGLQFLFEYFSETQRNKGNFPGRFSGRQFSNSRSEMNVSTLELGDSALYLCASSLWGTGGQPQHFGDGTRLSIL.